This T cell receptor (beta chain) is drawn from a study of CD8 T cells in Susac syndrome. General study findings and limits: Individuals included in the TCR sequencing and HLA analysis were acknowledged by the study to be relatively few in number.

V lost 4 bases and J lost 6, with 14 bases in between. The CDR3 contains 14 residues. Germline V gives CDR1 SGDLS, CDR2 YYNGEE. Concerning this clonotype: The antigen remains undetermined.

It was with random hexamers that about 0.45 to 1 ug RNA was reverse transcribed. With immunoSEQ multiplex PCR, TCR beta CDR3 was amplified across 54 Vbeta and 13 Jbeta. TCRdb itself ran the immunoSEQ multiplex PCR reads through MiXCR, one entry per CDR3 protein. The sample carries tens of thousands of distinct CDR3 sequences, over 90% recorded once. Sequenced sample: CD8+ T cells from PBMCs. The V gene is TRBV9, the J gene TRBJ1-5; no clear D. This receptor was identified in a human donor in good health. The DNA for the CDR3 is TGTGCCAGCAGCACCGGCTTTGGCGGTCAGCCCCAGCATTTT. Its protein is CASSTGFGGQPQHF.